This T cell receptor beta chain was identified in a study of cytomegalovirus exposure and HLA in healthy donors (dated by TCRdb to about 2017). Study-wide context: According to an earlier analysis of several hundred of the donors, some 170 million T cells yielded over 100 million unique TCR beta sequences and approximately 300 Gb of sequence data. About 310 gigabases of sequencing data and 70 million to 85 million unique TCR sequences were included in an early release covering around 650 HLA-typed donors. Of the roughly 430 genotyped donors, over 65% fell in the genetic ancestry cluster associated with self-reported Caucasian donors. The study aimed to test whether cataloging public T cell receptors could reveal signatures of past pathogen exposure. The T cell repertoires of 670 or so subjects were profiled by immunosequencing and related to cytomegalovirus serostatus. Along with the roughly 710-subject first cohort, a separate validation cohort of over a hundred different subjects was used. To predict cytomegalovirus infection status, the study combined high-throughput TCR immunosequencing, statistical association of individual TCRs with disease status, and machine learning. A later analysis re-examined previously published TCR beta repertoires from about 700 donors and added high-resolution HLA genotyping to investigate patterns of TCR occurrence. The later analysis used no new phenotypic data to find candidate immune exposures, relying instead on TCR beta sequences and their occurrence across donors. In an earlier analysis of several hundred of the donors, high-throughput TCR beta sequencing was used to judge whether each TCR beta V gene segment behaved as functional or pseudogenic. Donor age, sex, ethnicity and CMV serostatus were compiled together with the repertoire data. Genome-wide SNP genotypes for about 55% of the roughly 670 donors were used in a later genetic analysis, which treated that subset as a discovery cohort. Every discovery cohort repertoire had been produced on one sequencing platform. Both class I and class II loci were covered by HLA typing, at four-digit resolution. Typing coverage differed by locus: A, B, C, DRB1 and DQB1 were typed in roughly 629-630 donors, DQA1 in around 500, DPA1 in 600 to 610, and DPB1 in just under 480. Because of strong linkage in the cohort, roughly five DR-DQ haplotypes were treated as single units for association and clustering. Among roughly 400 genotyped donors of the cohort, an average of about 220,000 unique TCR beta nucleotide sequences was sequenced per donor, of which about 19% were non-productive. General study outcomes and caveats: Specific HLA alleles were associated with over 15,000 TCR beta sequences at a false discovery rate of 0.05 in a later analysis. A later genetic analysis reported fewer N-insertions in productive TCRs among donors in an Asian-associated ancestry cluster than the roughly 670-donor mean. Correlated functional status among segregating V segments might be attributable to linkage disequilibrium, but an unknown experimental factor could not be ruled out. Most TCR sequences were seen in very few donors, while some public TCRs were found in many individuals. A further reported finding was that TCR beta sequences accurately predicted the HLA-A and HLA-B alleles for most subjects in the first cohort. According to a later analysis, TCR association rates differed among HLA loci, with DRB1 alleles showing the most associated TCRs and HLA-C alleles showing the fewest. In an earlier analysis of 587 of the donors, most TCR beta V segments appeared in productive rearrangements about 87% or about 30% of the time, broadly matching IMGT annotations. In a later genetic analysis, a missense DCLRE1C variant was associated with V-gene and J-gene trimming of TCR beta chains, and the association was replicated in an independent cohort. In this cohort, only TCR beta chains were sequenced, and detectable features were limited by the absence of alpha or paired-chain data. The study listed 164 TCR beta chains as associated with cytomegalovirus. Presence/absence analyses assumed roughly uniform sequencing depth across donors, an assumption that may not hold. Strong co-occurrence of HLA alleles, especially DR and DQ, made assigning TCR associations to individual alleles difficult. Seventeen rarely observed V segments, including chromosome 9 orphons, were excluded from the earlier analysis of just under 600 of the donors because counts were too low. A later analysis found that most CMV-associated TCR beta chains appeared HLA-restricted, with HLA associations seemingly driven largely by CMV exposure. Compared with equally common non-associated chains, HLA-associated TCR beta chains in a later analysis were more clonally expanded and had lower generation probabilities. Because HLA typing was missing for some donors at each locus, association tests included only the typed subset. The classifier was reported to diagnose cytomegalovirus status with high specificity and sensitivity in both the original cohort and the validation cohort. The only immune exposure information available for the cohort was CMV serostatus. According to the authors, the approach could potentially be generalized to other disease states and immunological phenotypes. Some IMGT-functional V segments, including TRBV6-2 and TRBV6-3, could not be distinguished by the 87-base-pair reads and were therefore excluded. A later analysis reported that several top co-occurrence clusters appeared linked to parvovirus B19, influenza, CMV and Epstein-Barr virus. A cluster of highly shared sequence variants was judged likely to represent a technical artifact of the sequencing pipeline. A few of the identified cytomegalovirus-associated TCR beta chains were confirmed in vitro to be specific for cytomegalovirus antigens.

The cohort comprised more than 550 healthy bone marrow donors. At the time of sampling, every cohort member was nominally healthy, though immune exposures that went unrecorded were likely present. The donor was CMV seronegative and was included in the group of a few hundred seronegative cohort members. A peripheral blood sample was collected from each donor, and TCR beta sequencing was performed on peripheral blood mononuclear cells. The Qiagen DNeasy Blood Extraction Kit was used to extract genomic DNA from the blood cell samples. The CDR3, cysteine through phenylalanine, is 13 amino acids long. Only the CDR3 part of the read is kept: 39 bases, read in frame from the first base. Trimming leaves V shorter by 5 bases and J shorter by 10 bases, with the junction holding 6 bases beyond the gene matches. CDR1 is given as SEHNR and CDR2 as FQNEAQ, both from the germline V gene (reference sequence). In the case of this clone: Its antigen is currently not known.

The library was generated by the immunoSEQ multiplex PCR assay. For the multiplex PCR, a mixture combining 60 forward primers for TCR Vbeta segments and 13 reverse primers for TCR Jbeta segments was used. The CDR3 region of rearranged TCR beta genes was amplified from genomic DNA with a multiplex PCR assay. On the Illumina HiSeq System, the amplified TCR beta libraries were sequenced as 87-base-pair reads. Turning to the authors' computational methods: Across the 700 or so repertoires, a later analysis counted 78 million or so unique TCR beta chains, 9.5 million to 12 million of which were shared by at least two donors. Raw reads were error-corrected and collapsed into unique sequences with a nearest-neighbor algorithm that merged closely related sequences to remove PCR and sequencing errors. CDR3 sequences were aligned to IMGT reference sequences to assign V, D and J gene segments. Each retained sequence needed at least a six-nucleotide match to both a V gene segment and a J gene segment. Rearrangements were classified as productive when the CDR3 lacked stop codons and remained in frame with V and J, and all other rearrangements were classified as non-productive. Following IMGT convention, CDR3 was defined as the stretch from the second conserved V-encoded cysteine up to the conserved J-encoded phenylalanine. In an earlier analysis of approximately 590 of the donors, sequences lacking an unambiguous match to a single V gene segment were excluded. An earlier analysis of 500 to 700 of the donors classified V segments as functional when productive rearrangements were above 56.7% and as segregating when the standard deviation between donors was above 5%. A statistical classification framework was built to diagnose cytomegalovirus status from the catalog of TCR beta chain sequences. A later analysis assigned V and J genes by comparing TCR nucleotide sequences with IMGT/GENE-DB human TR gene sequences. In a later analysis, CDR3 sequences and most-parsimonious VDJ recombination scenarios were assigned using the TCRdist pipeline. In a later analysis, each TCR beta chain was defined by its CDR3 amino acid sequence together with its V-gene family, and reads without a unique V-gene family were excluded. A later analysis removed 592 highly shared, low-generation-probability nucleotide sequences to deal with suspected cross-contamination and a sequencing artifact. A later analysis calculated a clonal expansion index for each public chain from normalized within-repertoire ranks of inferred template counts. Generation probabilities in a later analysis came from a VDJ recombination model fitted to out-of-frame rearrangements, and those results were checked against IGoR. In a later analysis, TCR-TCR, TCR-HLA and TCR-CMV co-occurrence was scored with hypergeometric tests, and a repertoire-size bias correction was applied to TCR pairs. To estimate false discovery rates, a later analysis permuted the HLA or CMV assignments 20 times. In a later analysis, co-occurring TCRs were grouped using DBSCAN, and TCRdist sequence similarity was added for clustering within HLA-allele-positive subsets. Repertoires with fewer than 30,000 or more than 120,000 public chains, plus five repertoires with anomalous nucleotide sharing, were excluded from co-occurrence clustering. This immuneACCESS table, as held by TCRdb, lists in-frame sequences with V and J called but not all clones. Of the missing ones, under half trace to an unresolved V gene in checked studies; the others have no known cause. The D gene and trimming were derived from the DNA, and the V and J assignments and clone size from that table. This specimen's table enumerates around 150,000 clones. The biggest ten clones account for 2% to 2.5% of the sample.

Sequenced: PBMCs. This clonotype was obtained from a young man in good health and CMV-seronegative. The chain employs TRBV7-9 and TRBJ1-4; 8 central bases correspond to TRBD1. The DNA reads TGTGCCAGCAGCGCCTGGGACAGGTCAAAACTGTTTTTT. The translation is CASSAWDRSKLFF.